A selection of T cell receptor beta chains follows, all from one sample in a study of human T cells and chemical hapten exposure. TCRdb itself ran the RACE reads through MiXCR, one entry per CDR3 protein. In the table there are 250,000 or so distinct CDR3 sequences, approximately 7.5% of which are singletons. Here the sequenced sample was whole blood, taken in connection with sensitization to the hapten diphenylcyclopropenone (DPC). These receptors were collected from a man aged 18 to 29 with alopecia areata. Some clones in this sample may be carry-over from other donors' samples. Each CDR3 is given with its conserved first and last residue. Fields, in order: V gene, D gene, J gene, clone size, CDR3 protein, CDR3 DNA. D genes are given only for firm matches. Clone size appears in some rows only: once, few, many, or a class for an expanded clone.

V gene: TRBV18
D gene: -
J gene: TRBJ1-4
clone size: -
CDR3 protein: CASSGRRGAEKLFF
CDR3 DNA: TGTGCCAGCTCAGGACGGAGAGGGGCAGAAAAACTGTTTTTT

V gene: TRBV7-9
D gene: TRBD1
J gene: TRBJ1-4
clone size: -
CDR3 protein: CASSLGQRLATNEKLFF
CDR3 DNA: TGTGCCAGCAGCTTGGGACAGCGGCTTGCAACTAATGAAAAACTGTTTTTT

V gene: TRBV7-9
D gene: -
J gene: TRBJ2-7
clone size: -
CDR3 protein: CASSPTGESGYEQYF
CDR3 DNA: TGTGCCAGCAGCCCGACGGGGGAATCGGGCTACGAGCAGTACTTC

V gene: TRBV25-1
D gene: -
J gene: TRBJ2-5
clone size: -
CDR3 protein: CASSEYRASLGTQYF
CDR3 DNA: TGTGCCAGCAGTGAATACAGGGCAAGTTTGGGGACCCAGTACTTC

V gene: TRBV11-2
D gene: TRBD1
J gene: TRBJ1-3
clone size: few
CDR3 protein: CASKRDSRSGNTIYF
CDR3 DNA: TGTGCCAGTAAAAGGGACAGTCGATCTGGAAACACCATATATTTT

V gene: TRBV7-8
D gene: -
J gene: TRBJ2-7
clone size: -
CDR3 protein: CASSSYYSYEQYF
CDR3 DNA: TGTGCCAGCAGCTCTTATTACAGCTACGAGCAGTACTTC

V gene: TRBV20-1
D gene: -
J gene: TRBJ2-2
clone size: -
CDR3 protein: CSARSQGTGELFF
CDR3 DNA: TGCAGTGCTAGATCCCAGGGCACCGGGGAGCTGTTTTTT

V gene: TRBV4-1
D gene: -
J gene: TRBJ1-5
clone size: -
CDR3 protein: CASSPRGVANQPQHF
CDR3 DNA: TGCGCCAGCAGTCCCCGGGGGGTCGCAAATCAGCCCCAGCATTTT

V gene: TRBV20-1
D gene: -
J gene: TRBJ1-1
clone size: -
CDR3 protein: CSARDEQRRTEAFF
CDR3 DNA: TGCAGTGCTAGAGATGAACAGAGAAGGACTGAAGCTTTCTTT

V gene: TRBV7-8
D gene: -
J gene: TRBJ2-3
clone size: -
CDR3 protein: CASSLVRALPDTQYF
CDR3 DNA: TGTGCCAGCAGCTTAGTTCGCGCCTTGCCAGATACGCAGTATTTT

V gene: TRBV29-1
D gene: TRBD1
J gene: TRBJ2-2
clone size: few
CDR3 protein: CSVPRTGLSGELFF
CDR3 DNA: TGCAGCGTCCCTAGGACAGGTCTGAGCGGGGAGCTGTTTTTT

V gene: TRBV4-1
D gene: -
J gene: TRBJ1-2
clone size: -
CDR3 protein: CASSRIGQSYGYTF
CDR3 DNA: TGCGCCAGCAGCCGTATAGGACAGTCCTATGGCTACACCTTC

V gene: TRBV6-1
D gene: -
J gene: TRBJ1-6
clone size: few
CDR3 protein: CASRIEGFSYNSPLHF
CDR3 DNA: TGTGCCAGCAGAATCGAAGGGTTCTCCTATAATTCACCCCTCCACTTT

V gene: TRBV2
D gene: -
J gene: TRBJ2-2
clone size: -
CDR3 protein: CASSRNPTGTTGELFF
CDR3 DNA: TGTGCCAGCAGTCGTAATCCTACCGGGACAACCGGGGAGCTGTTTTTT

V gene: TRBV4-3
D gene: -
J gene: TRBJ1-2
clone size: -
CDR3 protein: CASSQDGSRGGYTF
CDR3 DNA: TGCGCCAGCAGCCAAGATGGATCAAGGGGAGGCTACACCTTC

V gene: TRBV7-8
D gene: TRBD2
J gene: TRBJ2-5
clone size: few
CDR3 protein: CASSLVLAGVTETQYF
CDR3 DNA: TGTGCCAGCAGCTTAGTGTTAGCGGGGGTTACGGAGACCCAGTACTTC

V gene: TRBV4-3
D gene: -
J gene: TRBJ2-1
clone size: many
CDR3 protein: CASSQAAGTPNNEQFF
CDR3 DNA: TGCGCCAGCAGCCAAGCCGCCGGGACACCGAACAATGAGCAGTTCTTC

V gene: TRBV19
D gene: -
J gene: TRBJ2-2
clone size: -
CDR3 protein: CASSTTRTTGELFF
CDR3 DNA: TGTGCCAGTAGTACGACAAGGACGACCGGGGAGCTGTTTTTT

V gene: TRBV27
D gene: TRBD2
J gene: TRBJ2-4
clone size: -
CDR3 protein: CASRTSGVLLAKNIQYF
CDR3 DNA: TGTGCCAGCAGGACTAGCGGGGTCCTCTTAGCCAAAAACATTCAGTACTTC

V gene: TRBV9
D gene: -
J gene: TRBJ1-1
clone size: few
CDR3 protein: CASSEGDGTEAFF
CDR3 DNA: TGTGCCAGCAGCGAGGGGGACGGGACTGAAGCTTTCTTT

V gene: TRBV7-3
D gene: -
J gene: TRBJ2-1
clone size: many
CDR3 protein: CASSFRGPSVRDWQFF
CDR3 DNA: TGTGCCAGCAGCTTTCGGGGGCCCTCGGTCCGGGACTGGCAGTTCTTC

V gene: TRBV27
D gene: TRBD2
J gene: TRBJ2-1
clone size: -
CDR3 protein: CASSLTLAGVSYNEQFF
CDR3 DNA: TGTGCCAGCAGTTTAACACTAGCGGGGGTTTCCTACAATGAGCAGTTCTTC

V gene: TRBV2
D gene: -
J gene: TRBJ1-1
clone size: -
CDR3 protein: CASSVIERDTEAFF
CDR3 DNA: TGTGCCAGCAGTGTAATAGAAAGGGACACTGAAGCTTTCTTT

V gene: TRBV2
D gene: TRBD1
J gene: TRBJ2-1
clone size: few
CDR3 protein: CRGPGEQFF
CDR3 DNA: TGCAGGGGGCCAGGGGAGCAGTTCTTC

V gene: TRBV7-2
D gene: -
J gene: TRBJ2-3
clone size: few
CDR3 protein: CASSLVPGAPDTQYF
CDR3 DNA: TGTGCCAGCAGCTTAGTTCCCGGAGCCCCAGATACGCAGTATTTT

V gene: TRBV29-1
D gene: -
J gene: TRBJ2-1
clone size: many
CDR3 protein: CSARLSYNEQFF
CDR3 DNA: TGCAGCGCAAGACTCTCCTACAATGAGCAGTTCTTC

V gene: TRBV7-2
D gene: -
J gene: TRBJ2-1
clone size: few
CDR3 protein: CASSLRGGTYNEQFF
CDR3 DNA: TGTGCCAGCAGCTTAAGGGGGGGAACCTACAATGAGCAGTTCTTC

V gene: TRBV5-1
D gene: -
J gene: TRBJ2-5
clone size: -
CDR3 protein: CASSLAGWQETQYF
CDR3 DNA: TGCGCCAGCAGTCTGGCAGGGTGGCAAGAGACCCAGTACTTC

V gene: TRBV10-1
D gene: TRBD1
J gene: TRBJ1-1
clone size: -
CDR3 protein: CASSAYGQGRTEAFF
CDR3 DNA: TGCGCCAGCAGCGCCTACGGACAGGGTCGTACTGAAGCTTTCTTT

V gene: TRBV12-3/TRBV12-4
D gene: -
J gene: TRBJ1-2
clone size: few
CDR3 protein: CASSLVGFGYTF
CDR3 DNA: TGTGCCAGCAGTTTAGTAGGGTTCGGCTACACCTTC

V gene: TRBV29-1
D gene: -
J gene: TRBJ2-1
clone size: -
CDR3 protein: CSVESFRDPPNEQFF
CDR3 DNA: TGCAGCGTTGAGTCCTTCCGCGACCCGCCCAATGAGCAGTTCTTC

V gene: TRBV9
D gene: -
J gene: TRBJ2-3
clone size: -
CDR3 protein: CASSVGGIDTQYF
CDR3 DNA: TGTGCCAGCAGCGTAGGGGGCATAGATACGCAGTATTTT

V gene: TRBV12-5
D gene: -
J gene: TRBJ2-2
clone size: few
CDR3 protein: CASAPEEVGELFF
CDR3 DNA: TGTGCTAGTGCCCCGGAAGAGGTCGGGGAGCTGTTTTTT

V gene: TRBV3-1
D gene: -
J gene: TRBJ2-3
clone size: many
CDR3 protein: CASSQVGADGTDTQYF
CDR3 DNA: TGTGCCAGCAGCCAAGTGGGGGCGGACGGCACAGATACGCAGTATTTT

V gene: TRBV28
D gene: -
J gene: TRBJ1-2
clone size: many
CDR3 protein: CASSSVTGNYGYTF
CDR3 DNA: TGTGCCAGCAGTTCCGTCACAGGAAACTATGGCTACACCTTC

V gene: TRBV20-1
D gene: -
J gene: TRBJ1-5
clone size: many
CDR3 protein: CSASGFRGGQPQHF
CDR3 DNA: TGCAGTGCTAGTGGTTTCAGGGGTGGCCAGCCCCAGCATTTT

V gene: TRBV5-1
D gene: -
J gene: TRBJ1-2
clone size: many
CDR3 protein: CASSLAEDRSLNYGYTF
CDR3 DNA: TGCGCCAGCAGCTTGGCCGAAGACAGGAGCCTTAACTATGGCTACACCTTC

V gene: TRBV29-1
D gene: TRBD2
J gene: TRBJ2-5
clone size: -
CDR3 protein: CSVAKRGGPLETQYF
CDR3 DNA: TGCAGCGTTGCAAAGCGGGGGGGACCACTAGAGACCCAGTACTTC

V gene: TRBV12-3/TRBV12-4
D gene: TRBD1
J gene: TRBJ2-2
clone size: few
CDR3 protein: CASSGPGQGKAGELFF
CDR3 DNA: TGTGCCAGCAGTGGACCGGGACAGGGAAAAGCCGGGGAGCTGTTTTTT

V gene: TRBV20-1
D gene: TRBD1
J gene: TRBJ1-4
clone size: -
CDR3 protein: CSASPPGTVFNEKLFF
CDR3 DNA: TGCAGTGCTAGTCCCCCTGGGACAGTCTTTAATGAAAAACTGTTTTTT

V gene: TRBV5-1
D gene: TRBD1
J gene: TRBJ1-2
clone size: many
CDR3 protein: CASSLNRGLRGSGYTF
CDR3 DNA: TGCGCCAGCAGCTTAAACAGGGGGCTCAGAGGGAGTGGCTACACCTTC

V gene: TRBV6-2/TRBV6-3
D gene: -
J gene: TRBJ2-7
clone size: many
CDR3 protein: CASSYSPAEQYF
CDR3 DNA: TGTGCCAGCAGTTACTCGCCAGCCGAGCAGTACTTC

V gene: TRBV6-5
D gene: -
J gene: TRBJ1-2
clone size: few
CDR3 protein: CASSPDRPYGYTF
CDR3 DNA: TGTGCCAGCAGTCCAGACAGACCCTATGGCTACACCTTC

V gene: TRBV7-2
D gene: -
J gene: TRBJ2-3
clone size: many
CDR3 protein: CASSSRGRGTQYF
CDR3 DNA: TGTGCCAGCAGCTCCAGGGGAAGGGGTACGCAGTATTTT

V gene: TRBV7-2
D gene: -
J gene: TRBJ2-5
clone size: -
CDR3 protein: CASSLGGTGQETQYF
CDR3 DNA: TGTGCCAGCAGCTTAGGAGGGACGGGACAAGAGACCCAGTACTTC

V gene: TRBV2
D gene: TRBD1
J gene: TRBJ2-2
clone size: few
CDR3 protein: CASRDGTGPGELFF
CDR3 DNA: TGTGCCAGCAGAGACGGGACAGGGCCCGGGGAGCTGTTTTTT

V gene: TRBV7-2
D gene: -
J gene: TRBJ1-4
clone size: -
CDR3 protein: CASSTRSGSNEKLFF
CDR3 DNA: TGTGCCAGCAGCACAAGGAGTGGCAGTAATGAAAAACTGTTTTTT

V gene: TRBV6-2/TRBV6-3
D gene: -
J gene: TRBJ2-5
clone size: few
CDR3 protein: CASSYRARRETQYF
CDR3 DNA: TGTGCCAGCAGTTACCGTGCCAGACGAGAGACCCAGTACTTC

V gene: TRBV4-3
D gene: -
J gene: TRBJ1-1
clone size: few
CDR3 protein: CASSQDALGTEAFF
CDR3 DNA: TGCGCCAGCAGCCAAGATGCTCTAGGCACTGAAGCTTTCTTT

V gene: TRBV11-2
D gene: -
J gene: TRBJ2-7
clone size: -
CDR3 protein: CASSSLGRTAAYEQYF
CDR3 DNA: TGTGCCAGCAGCTCCCTTGGGAGGACAGCCGCCTACGAGCAGTACTTC

V gene: TRBV5-1
D gene: TRBD1
J gene: TRBJ1-5
clone size: -
CDR3 protein: CASSPTGVGNQPQHF
CDR3 DNA: TGCGCCAGCAGCCCTACAGGGGTTGGAAATCAGCCCCAGCATTTT

V gene: TRBV5-1
D gene: -
J gene: TRBJ1-2
clone size: many
CDR3 protein: CASSRLGENYGYTF
CDR3 DNA: TGCGCCAGCAGCCGTCTGGGGGAGAACTATGGCTACACCTTC